The rows below give T cell receptor beta chains drawn from one sample of a study of blood T cell repertoires in COVID-19. The data were produced by immunoSEQ multiplex PCR, yet TCRdb's version contains in-frame clones alone and is incomplete. The data contain fewer than 150,000 clones, roughly 87% of them singletons. Material for sequencing was peripheral blood. These TCRs come from a human donor in a cohort sampled during active COVID-19. Each CDR3 is given without its conserved first and last residue. D genes are given only for firm matches.

j_call,v_call,d_call,cdr3_aa
TRBJ1-2,TRBV14,NA,ASSQARGGKGYT
TRBJ2-7,TRBV12-5,TRBD1,ASGQGQGGSYEQY
TRBJ1-1,TRBV19,NA,ASSIQGNTEAF
TRBJ1-2,TRBV6-1,NA,ASSADRGNYGYT
TRBJ1-2,TRBV3-1/TRBV3-2,NA,ASSHGTSGYT
TRBJ2-7,TRBV5-1,TRBD2,ASSRRSGSYEQY
TRBJ2-1,TRBV24-1,TRBD2,ATSGEGGLDNEQF
TRBJ1-2,TRBV6-5,NA,ASSTNQGGGYT
TRBJ2-5,TRBV5-5,NA,ASSLPGDQETQY
TRBJ2-7,TRBV29-1,TRBD1,SVARDSSYEQY
TRBJ2-3,TRBV7-2,TRBD2,ASSRKREGGGADTQY
TRBJ2-7,TRBV12-3/TRBV12-4,NA,ASSPNREGEQY
TRBJ2-2,TRBV7-2,TRBD1,ASSPDRANTGELF
TRBJ2-2,TRBV10-2,TRBD1,ASSSLGQGPGELF
TRBJ2-2,TRBV7-9,TRBD1,ASSYLGGQGDTGELF
TRBJ2-3,TRBV30,NA,AWSKGGISDTQY
TRBJ1-1,TRBV9,NA,ASSVVTGTEAF
TRBJ2-7,TRBV28,TRBD1,ASFQAGGGEQY
TRBJ2-1,TRBV29-1,TRBD2,SVETSGVGKV
TRBJ1-2,TRBV19,NA,ASTLGGFGNGYT
TRBJ1-1,TRBV7-9,TRBD1,ASSRQGATNEAF
TRBJ2-7,TRBV3-1/TRBV3-2,TRBD1,ASSQSIQGTYEQY
TRBJ1-2,TRBV7-8,NA,ASSSGISYT
TRBJ2-6,TRBV19,NA,ASSIHSSSGANVLT
TRBJ2-3,TRBV27,TRBD2,ASSWVGRPSTDTQY
TRBJ2-2,TRBV7-8,NA,ASSFLAGELF
TRBJ2-7,TRBV19,TRBD2,ASSIRTLAGRARSYKQY
TRBJ1-2,TRBV5-6,TRBD1,ASSVLGQGVGGYT
TRBJ1-2,TRBV25-1,NA,ASSEITSVPNYGYT
TRBJ2-1,TRBV12-3/TRBV12-4,NA,ATSLGRGQF
TRBJ2-1,TRBV28,TRBD2,ASSGPGTSGYNEQF
TRBJ2-1,TRBV5-1,TRBD1,ASRESGTVV
TRBJ1-4,TRBV7-9,NA,ASSLGSAVEEKLF
TRBJ2-4,TRBV10-2,TRBD2,AIGGSGGSEGNIQY
TRBJ2-7,TRBV7-3,TRBD2,ASSLLPSGEQY
TRBJ1-1,TRBV7-6,NA,ASSPTIRGGTEAF
TRBJ2-3,TRBV5-1,TRBD2,ASKHGLAGARTDTQY
TRBJ2-7,TRBV3-1/TRBV3-2,TRBD1,ASSVDRAPYEQY
TRBJ1-6,TRBV3-1/TRBV3-2,NA,ASRPRLGTNSPLH
TRBJ2-2,TRBV12-3/TRBV12-4,NA,ASRQSTGELF
TRBJ2-7,TRBV6-5,TRBD2,ASSRTSWVVEQY
TRBJ1-2,TRBV4-1,TRBD1,ASSQGRGTGIIFYGYT
TRBJ1-3,TRBV5-1,NA,ASSLAGQGSGNTIY
TRBJ2-1,TRBV5-1,TRBD1,ASSWGQGEYNEQF
TRBJ2-1,TRBV9,NA,ASSAPSSYNEQF
TRBJ1-1,TRBV19,TRBD1,ASSIMAGQENTEAF
TRBJ2-7,TRBV25-1,TRBD2,ASSDLADSYEQY
TRBJ2-5,TRBV5-1,TRBD1,ASSPGTGEETQY
TRBJ2-1,TRBV11-3,NA,ASRITSNEQF
TRBJ2-1,TRBV19,NA,ASRGGDLVYNEQF
TRBJ2-3,TRBV28,TRBD2,ASTLAGVDTQY
TRBJ2-1,TRBV6-5,NA,ASIQLAAYNEQF